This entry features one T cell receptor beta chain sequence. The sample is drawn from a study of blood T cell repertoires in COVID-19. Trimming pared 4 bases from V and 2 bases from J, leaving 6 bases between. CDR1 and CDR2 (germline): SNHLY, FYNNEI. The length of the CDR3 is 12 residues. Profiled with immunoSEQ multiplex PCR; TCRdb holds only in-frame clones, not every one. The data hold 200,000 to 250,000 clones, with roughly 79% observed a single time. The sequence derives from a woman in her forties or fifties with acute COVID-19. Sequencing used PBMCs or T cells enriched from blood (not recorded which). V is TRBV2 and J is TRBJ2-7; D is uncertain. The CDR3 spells CASSGGAYEQYF. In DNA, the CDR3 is TGTGCCAGCAGTGGCGGTGCCTACGAGCAGTACTTC.